This TCR beta chain was sequenced in a study of T cell changes during pregnancy in multiple sclerosis. In its sample, this clone was seen a few times. The table came from immunoSEQ multiplex PCR; TCRdb's copy has only in-frame clones and leaves some out. The table shows roughly 14,000 clones, with roughly 85% occurring only once. This CDR3 is built from 14 residues. Germline V gives CDR1 SGDLS, CDR2 YYNGEE. V dropped 6 bases and J dropped 8 bases, with 18 bases sitting between them. Source: CD8+ T cells from peripheral blood mononuclear cells, taken in the first trimester of pregnancy. The TCR sequence derives from a female donor with multiple sclerosis, enrolled in a pregnancy study. The genes are TRBV9 and TRBJ2-1; D possibly corresponds to TRBD2 (6 bases). As DNA, the CDR3 is TGTGCCAGCACTAGCGATTCGGCCTCCGATGAGCAGTTCTTC. Protein product: CASTSDSASDEQFF.